This record covers a single T cell receptor (beta chain). Its antigen is undetermined. Trimming left V 4 bases short and J 4 bases short, with 13 bases between. CDR3 length: 14 amino acids. Germline assignment: CDR1 SGHNT and CDR2 YYREEE (reference sequence). The data stem from a study of blood T cells in healthy people across ages. Study-level findings and limits: Calculation of diversity from one million T cells yielded estimates considered to be underestimates. Getting older went along with TCR beta diversity per million T cells dropping roughly linearly. PBMCs that were unsorted prevented a conclusive naive versus antigen-experienced comparison.

Per sample, no less than 6 micrograms of total RNA were extracted. A sample-barcoded 5' primer and a J-beta primer mix were used in a second PCR of roughly 7 to 11 cycles. TCRdb passed the 5' RACE reads through MiXCR, listing each CDR3 protein once. The sample consists of around 1,100,000 distinct CDR3 sequences, approximately 38% of them appearing once. This receptor was identified in a man aged 18-30 years in good health. The chain combines TRBV5-4 with TRBJ2-3; no reliable D call. The sequenced sample consisted of blood. CDR3 sequence: CASSPRADPDTQYF. CDR3 nucleotide sequence: TGTGCCAGCAGCCCCCGGGCGGACCCAGATACGCAGTATTTT.